What follows are 29 T cell receptor beta chains derived from one specimen sequenced in a study of blood T cells in healthy people across ages. Through a sample-barcoded 5' primer and a J-beta primer mix, a second PCR was run for roughly 6 to 12 cycles. A single record per CDR3 protein comes from TCRdb applying MiXCR to the 5' RACE reads. The sample includes approximately 900,000 distinct CDR3 sequences, almost 30% of them seen just once. These data were also reused for a study on T cells of mothers and their children.

Sequenced: blood. The origin of the receptors is a woman in her thirties or forties in good health.

In this sample, this clonotype turned up a few times. The chain recombines TRBV6-2 or TRBV6-3 with TRBJ2-1; 14 bases fit TRBD2. V was pared by 2 bases and J by 4 bases, with 7 bases of the junction left unmatched. The CDR3 runs 18 residues. Germline-derived CDR1 and CDR2 are MNHEY and SVGEGT. This chain's CDR3 is CASSYTLGLAGGYNEQFF. The CDR3 DNA sequence: TGTGCCAGCAGTTACACCCTCGGACTAGCGGGGGGATACAATGAGCAGTTCTTC.

On this clonotype: Compared with germline, one end of the junction differs, possibly owing to a read error. This CDR3 reads CAGSFGGAQPQHF. CDR3 sequence (DNA): TGTGCCGGCAGTTTCGGGGGAGCTCAGCCCCAGCATTTT. This chain connects TRBV12-3 or TRBV12-4 to TRBJ1-5, with a weak D call TRBD1 (5 bases). This CDR3 has 13 residues.

The chain links TRBV6-1 to TRBJ2-2; D gene ambiguous. The CDR3 spans 12 residues. Per the germline V gene, CDR1 is MNHNS and CDR2 is SASEGT. Deletions cut 5 bases from V and 5 bases from J, with 6 bases between. CDR3 DNA: TGTGCCAGCAGTCACTGGACCGGGGAGCTGTTTTTT. Translated, it gives CASSHWTGELFF.

This clonotype was detected ten times or more. The J gene is TRBJ2-1, the V gene TRBV28; the D gene could be TRBD1 or TRBD2 (5 bases each). The germline gives CDR1 MDHEN, CDR2 SYDVKM. The V gene lost 6 bases and the J gene lost 0 bases, with 9 bases spanning the gap. The CDR3 runs 14 residues. This CDR3 is CASRAGSSYNEQFF. DNA for the CDR3: TGTGCCAGCAGGGCAGGGAGCTCCTACAATGAGCAGTTCTTC.

V usage is TRBV7-9 and J usage is TRBJ1-4; D not resolved. Trimming pared 3 bases from V and 2 bases from J, leaving 7 bases between. The CDR3 is 14 amino acids. Germline loops: CDR1 SEHNR, CDR2 FQNEAQ (reference sequence). CDR3 amino acids: CASSLERTNEKLFF. The CDR3, as DNA: TGTGCCAGCAGCTTGGAGAGGACTAATGAAAAACTGTTTTTT.

For the CDR3, the DNA is TGTGCCAGCAGCAACTTTCTGAACACTGAAGCTTTCTTT. Translating gives CASSNFLNTEAFF. The chain joins TRBV7-3 to TRBJ1-1; the D is unclear. Germline-derived CDR1 and CDR2 are SGHTA and FQGTGA. V was cut by 5 bases and J by 0 bases, with 7 bases left in between. This CDR3 comprises 13 residues.

The rearrangement uses TRBV28 and TRBJ1-1; 7 positions agree with TRBD1. Germline V gives CDR1 MDHEN, CDR2 SYDVKM. The length of the CDR3 is 13 residues. V shed 3 bases and J 7 bases; nucleotides not matched to a gene: 5. The CDR3 DNA sequence: TGTGCCAGCAGTTTCCCCGGACAGGATGAAGCTTTCTTT. It translates to CASSFPGQDEAFF.

Written as DNA, the CDR3 is TGTGCCAGCAGCTACGACACATACACTGAAGCTTTCTTT. It is translated as CASSYDTYTEAFF. The chain couples TRBV11-2 to TRBJ1-1; D not resolved. Deletions cut 4 bases from V and 3 bases from J, with 9 bases between. The V gene's germline CDR1 is SGHAT and CDR2 FQNNGV. CDR3 size: 13 residues.

This clonotype has more than one count but fewer than ten. V gene TRBV20-1 combines with J gene TRBJ2-3; 7 bases are shared with TRBD2. The trim removed 4 bases at V and 3 bases at J, leaving 4 bases unmatched. The germline gives CDR1 DFQATT, CDR2 SNEGSKA (reference sequence). The CDR3 runs 13 residues. This chain's CDR3 is CSATFGGTDTQYF. CDR3 in DNA: TGCAGTGCTACGTTCGGGGGGACAGATACGCAGTATTTT.

This clonotype was picked up many times. The CDR3 DNA follows: TGCAGTGCTAGAGGTTTTAGAAGGAGTTCGGGCTACGAGCAGTACTTC. Translation gives CSARGFRRSSGYEQYF. The gene calls are TRBV20-1 and TRBJ2-7, with unresolved D. The germline CDR1 and CDR2 sequences are DFQATT and SNEGSKA (reference sequence). The CDR3 contains 16 residues. Trimming removed 1 base at V and 3 bases at J, with 19 bases between.

Points on this clonotype: One junction end disagrees with the germline gene, perhaps due to a read error. This chain connects TRBV28 to TRBJ1-3, with 8 positions matching TRBD1. CDR3 length equals 15 residues. CDR1 and CDR2 from the germline V gene are MDHEN and SYDVKM. In DNA form, the CDR3 reads TGTGCCAGCAGCCCCGGGACAGGCTCTAGAAACACCATATATTTT. As protein: CASSPGTGSRNTIYF.

V gene TRBV2 combines with J gene TRBJ1-5, with 8 bases aligning to TRBD1. Trimming cost V 4 bases and J 7 bases; bases outside gene matches: 3. Germline V gene sequence: CDR1 SNHLY, CDR2 FYNNEI. The CDR3 consists of 13 residues. The CDR3, as DNA: TGTGCCAGCAGTGGACAGGGGCGGCAGCCCCAGCATTTT. Its translation: CASSGQGRQPQHF.

The chain employs TRBV21-1 and TRBJ1-5; the table names TRBD1, a call not compared with the DNA. TRBV21-1 represents a pseudogene. The CDR3 has 13 amino acids. CDR3 DNA sequence: TGTGCCAGCAGCAGGGGGGAAAGACAGCCCCAGCATTTT. It is translated as CASSRGERQPQHF.

The table lists this clonotype with many counts. V and J are TRBV9 and TRBJ1-2, with 9 positions matching TRBD1. J lost 2 bases, V lost 1 base, and 3 bases had no gene match. The CDR3 loop spans 15 amino acids. Germline values: CDR1 SGDLS, CDR2 YYNGEE. The chain's CDR3 is CASSVQGQGNYGYTF. DNA of the CDR3: TGTGCCAGCAGCGTACAGGGACAGGGCAACTATGGCTACACCTTC.

This chain connects TRBV5-1 to TRBJ1-1; D not certain. The V and J ends lost 4 bases and 1 base respectively, with 11 bases between them. The germline CDR1 and CDR2 sequences are SGHRS and YFSETQ. CDR3 length equals 14 residues. The CDR3 reads CASSTDVRNTEAFF. The CDR3 DNA sequence: TGCGCCAGCAGCACAGACGTTCGGAACACTGAAGCTTTCTTT.

There are a few counts of this clonotype. The chain recombines TRBV6-2 or TRBV6-3 with TRBJ2-1, with D perhaps matching TRBD1 (6 bases). The CDR3 runs 13 residues. V lost 6 bases, J lost 8 bases, and 14 bases lay in between. CDR1 is MNHEY and CDR2 is SVGEGT in the germline V gene. The CDR3 DNA reads TGTGCCAGCAGGCCACCTACAGGGCATGAGCAGTTCTTC. The encoded protein is CASRPPTGHEQFF.

This clonotype was recorded a few times. V usage is TRBV5-4 and J usage is TRBJ2-1; perhaps TRBD2 as D (5 bases). This CDR3 comprises 17 residues. Between the trimmed V and J ends, which lost 0 bases and 0 bases, there was a span of 13 bases. The V gene's germline CDR1 is SGHNT and CDR2 YYREEE (reference sequence). The CDR3 nucleotides are TGTGCCAGCAGCTTGGCCGGGGTCCTTAGCTCCTACAATGAGCAGTTCTTC. This codes for CASSLAGVLSSYNEQFF.

This clonotype was counted only a few times. This chain connects TRBV28 to TRBJ2-7, with 7 bases identical to TRBD1. Germline V CDR1 and CDR2: MDHEN, SYDVKM. With V trimmed by 5 bases and J by 3 bases, 22 bases remained unmatched. The CDR3 runs 19 residues. The CDR3 loop reads CASSPPRGNRGVAGYEQYF. CDR3 nucleotide sequence: TGTGCCAGCAGTCCTCCCCGAGGAAACAGGGGAGTCGCGGGCTACGAGCAGTACTTC.

This sequence joins TRBV7-3 and TRBJ2-1; D is possibly TRBD2 (6 bases). V lost 3 bases and J 5 bases, leaving 11 bases between the germline ends. This CDR3 contains 14 residues. Germline V lookup: CDR1 SGHTA, CDR2 FQGTGA. The CDR3 sequence: CASSLRTGDNEQFF. CDR3 DNA: TGTGCCAGCAGCTTGCGGACGGGGGACAATGAGCAGTTCTTC.

J is TRBJ2-5 and V is TRBV30; D is tentatively TRBD1 or TRBD2 (5 bases each). CDR3 length: 13 residues. Trimming removed 2 bases from V and 5 bases from J, with 12 bases in between. Germline V gene data show CDR1 as GTSNPN and CDR2 as SVGIG (reference sequence). CDR3 nucleotides: TGTGCCTGGAGTTTGGGGGTGAGGGAGACCCAGTACTTC. The encoded protein is CAWSLGVRETQYF. Looking up the rest from reference TRBV30 and TRBJ2-5 gives the full variable domain: SQTIHQWPATLVQPVGSPLSLECTVEGTSNPNLYWYRQAAGRGLQLLFYSVGIGQISSEVPQNLSASRPQDRQFILSSKKLLLSDSGFYLCAWSLGVRETQYFGPGTRLLVL.

The chain has TRBV7-3 and TRBJ2-1; D uncertain. The CDR3 totals 15 residues. Germline CDR1 is SGHTA and CDR2 is FQGTGA. The germline V and J ends were trimmed by 0 bases and 9 bases, with 15 bases remaining between them. The CDR3 spells CASSLTWTESSEQFF. The CDR3 region has the DNA TGTGCCAGCAGCTTAACGTGGACGGAATCTAGTGAGCAGTTCTTC.

In the case of this clonotype: This may arise from a read error, as a much more abundant clone is one base away. This chain connects TRBV6-2 or TRBV6-3 to TRBJ2-1; no clear D gene. With the DNA end fitting TRBJ2-7 better, the J assignment may be wrong. CDR1 MNHEY and CDR2 SVGEGT come from the germline V gene. CDR3 length: 13 residues. The CDR3 coding sequence is TGTGCCAGCAGTTACCCCAGGTACAATGAGCAGTACTTC. Translated: CASSYPRYNEQYF.

This clonotype has at least ten counts. The V gene is TRBV4-1, the J gene TRBJ1-2; D remains ambiguous. Germline values: CDR1 MGHRA, CDR2 YSYEKL. CDR3 length: 14 residues. Between the trimmed V and J ends, which lost 1 base and 6 bases, there was a span of 12 bases. The CDR3 region is CASSQGPVWDGYTF. CDR3 bases: TGCGCCAGCAGCCAAGGGCCAGTGTGGGATGGCTACACCTTC.

To note about this clonotype: Germline is not matched at one junction end, which may reflect a read error. V gene TRBV5-1 combines with J gene TRBJ2-7, with D hard to call. The CDR3 spans 13 residues. Looked up from germline, CDR1 is SGHRS and CDR2 is YFSETQ. The CDR3 sequence is CVSSLQGTYEQYF. CDR3 DNA: TGCGTCAGCAGCTTGCAAGGGACCTACGAGCAGTACTTC.

Concerning this clonotype: The junction and the germline gene differ at one end; a read error may be behind it. The CDR3: CASKVAGQGTYGCTF. CDR3 sequence (DNA): TGTGCCAGCAAGGTCGCGGGACAGGGGACCTATGGCTGCACCTTC. The chain joins TRBV7-2 to TRBJ1-2; 10 nucleotides align to TRBD1. CDR1 SGHTA and CDR2 FQGNSA come from the germline V gene. CDR3 length: 15 amino acids.

The CDR3 spells CASSLDASGSLFTDTQYF. CDR3 nucleotide sequence: TGCGCCAGCAGCTTGGATGCTAGCGGAAGTCTTTTCACAGATACGCAGTATTTT. The rearrangement links TRBV5-1 to TRBJ2-3; the match to TRBD2 covers 7 bases. In germline, CDR1 is SGHRS, CDR2 YFSETQ. The CDR3 sequence is 18 residues long. J was trimmed by 2 bases and V by 0 bases; bases with no gene match: 12. Variable domain in full (rest from reference TRBV5-1 and TRBJ2-3): KAGVTQTPRYLIKTRGQQVTLSCSPISGHRSVSWYQQTPGQGLQFLFEYFSETQRNKGNFPGRFSGRQFSNSRSEMNVSTLELGDSALYLCASSLDASGSLFTDTQYFGPGTRLTVL.

This clonotype was seen many times. The chain uses TRBV10-3 and TRBJ2-7, with 13 bases fitting TRBD2. The V segment lost 8 bases and the J segment 2 bases; nucleotides outside the gene matches: 6. The CDR3 is 15 residues long. Looked up from germline, CDR1 is ENHRY and CDR2 is SYGVKD. The DNA for the CDR3 is TGTGCCATCGGGGGGACTAGCGGGGTGGCCTACGAGCAGTACTTC. Translating gives CAIGGTSGVAYEQYF.

J is TRBJ2-3 and V is TRBV6-6; D gene unclear. V lost 2 bases to trimming and J lost 1 base, with 10 bases between them. The CDR3 is 15 residues long. Germline V gene lookup returns CDR1 MNHNY and CDR2 SVGAGI (reference sequence). The CDR3 region has the DNA TGTGCCAGCAGTTACCCAACGGTACGCACAGATACGCAGTATTTT. It yields the protein CASSYPTVRTDTQYF.

This clonotype appeared many times. The chain recombines TRBV6-6 with TRBJ2-5; no clear D. V shed 7 bases and J shed 5 bases, with 26 bases lying between them. The CDR3 spans 17 residues. Germline V gene lookup returns CDR1 MNHNY and CDR2 SVGAGI (reference sequence). DNA for the CDR3: TGTGCCAGCAATCCTATGCGACCGGGTCCAAGAAGGGAGACCCAGTACTTC. Protein product: CASNPMRPGPRRETQYF.